These 26 T cell receptor beta chains originate from one sample sequenced in a study of blood T cell repertoires in COVID-19. This table comes from immunoSEQ multiplex PCR, and its TCRdb copy is limited to in-frame clones, with some not included. The table includes about 160,000 clones, about three quarters detected once. Sequencing was carried out using peripheral blood. The receptors were sampled from a man aged 55-75 years with acute or convalescent COVID-19.

V usage is TRBV24-1 and J usage is TRBJ1-2, with 9 positions matching TRBD1. Germline values: CDR1 KGHDR, CDR2 SFDVKD. V lost 5 bases, J lost 6 bases, and 6 bases stayed unmatched. CDR3 length: 14 residues. CDR3 coding DNA: TGTGCCACCAGTGGCTGGACAGGGGTGGATGGCTACACCTTC. Translated: CATSGWTGVDGYTF.

The chain couples TRBV10-2 to TRBJ1-2; no definite D call. The CDR3 is 13 amino acids. Germline V CDR1 and CDR2: WSHSY, SAAADI. Trimming took 7 bases from V and 7 from J, leaving 16 bases between them. CDR3 amino acids: CASTETGIAGYTF. The CDR3, as DNA: TGCGCCAGCACGGAAACGGGGATTGCTGGCTACACCTTC.

This chain uses TRBV6-5 with TRBJ1-1; a possible D gene is TRBD1 (6 bases). CDR1 is MNHEY, CDR2 SVGAGI, per germline. The CDR3 is 15 residues long. V lost 4 bases to trimming and J lost 1 base, with 13 bases between them. CDR3 amino acids: CASSSARTENTEAFF. CDR3 nucleotide sequence: TGTGCCAGCAGTTCCGCTCGGACAGAGAACACTGAAGCTTTCTTT.

This chain uses TRBV19 with TRBJ1-1, with TRBD1 matching 7 bases. This CDR3 contains 16 residues. Germline V lookup: CDR1 LNHDA, CDR2 SQIVND (reference sequence). J was trimmed by 5 bases and V by 2 bases; bases with no gene match: 11. The CDR3, as DNA: TGTGCCAGTAGTATAAGTAAAGGGGGCTCGGGGACTGAAGCTTTCTTT. This translates into CASSISKGGSGTEAFF.

The gene calls are TRBV29-1 and TRBJ2-3, with TRBD1 identical over 7 bases. This CDR3 comprises 17 residues. The ends lost 7 bases at V and 0 bases at J; junction bases unmatched: 16. CDR1 SQVTM and CDR2 ANQGSEA come from the germline V gene. CDR3 residues: CSATGTEGYTSTDTQYF. The CDR3 region has the DNA TGCAGCGCCACCGGGACAGAAGGTTATACTAGCACAGATACGCAGTATTTT.

In DNA, the CDR3 is TGTGCCAGCGTCCCGGCGGGGAACTATGGCTACACCTTC. The encoded protein is CASVPAGNYGYTF. This chain connects TRBV6-5 to TRBJ1-2; D unresolved. Germline V lookup: CDR1 MNHEY, CDR2 SVGAGI. This CDR3 comprises 13 residues. Trimming took 8 bases from V and 2 from J, leaving 12 bases between them.

This clone was counted a few times. The chain uses TRBV27 and TRBJ1-2; 11 bases are a match to TRBD1. The V gene's germline CDR1 is MNHEY and CDR2 SMNVEV (reference sequence). V lost 7 bases, J lost 8 bases, and 15 bases stayed unmatched. The CDR3 has 16 amino acids. The CDR3 DNA reads as TGTGCCAGCACCCCCTCAGCGGGACAGGGGGTTAAGGGCTACACCTTC. Translating gives CASTPSAGQGVKGYTF.

This chain links TRBV5-4 with TRBJ2-3; D possibly corresponds to TRBD1 (5 bases). The germline gives CDR1 SGHNT, CDR2 YYREEE (reference sequence). The CDR3 extends over 16 amino acids. V was trimmed by 0 bases and J by 2 bases, leaving 13 bases between them. This chain's CDR3 is CASSLDRRRSTDTQYF. The CDR3 nucleotides read TGTGCCAGCAGCTTGGACAGGCGCCGCTCCACAGATACGCAGTATTTT.

The chain has TRBV30 and TRBJ2-7; the D is unclear. CDR3 length: 14 residues. V was clipped by 1 base and J by 1 base, with 11 bases between them. Germline V gene sequence: CDR1 GTSNPN, CDR2 SVGIG (reference sequence). Here the CDR3 reads CAWSGRRISYEQYF. In DNA form, the CDR3 reads TGTGCCTGGAGTGGGCGGCGAATATCCTACGAGCAGTACTTC. The full variable domain, with the rest looked up from reference TRBV30 and TRBJ2-7, is SQTIHQWPATLVQPVGSPLSLECTVEGTSNPNLYWYRQAAGRGLQLLFYSVGIGQISSEVPQNLSASRPQDRQFILSSKKLLLSDSGFYLCAWSGRRISYEQYFGPGTRLTVT.

The rearrangement links TRBV6-5 to TRBJ2-1; possibly TRBD2 for D (5 bases). Germline V gene data show CDR1 as MNHEY and CDR2 as SVGAGI. CDR3 size: 16 residues. V was pared by 4 bases and J by 0 bases, with 13 bases between. CDR3 in amino acids: CASSLQTSYSYNEQFF. CDR3 bases: TGTGCCAGCAGTTTACAAACTAGTTACTCCTACAATGAGCAGTTCTTC.

The V call is TRBV7-2, the J call TRBJ1-5; a possible D gene is TRBD1 (5 bases). This CDR3 is built from 15 residues. Looked up from germline, CDR1 is SGHTA and CDR2 is FQGNSA. With 5 bases removed from V and 2 bases from J, the gap between germline ends came to 13 bases. For the CDR3, the DNA is TGTGCCAGCAGCCCCTCTGGAGGGGGCAATCAGCCCCAGCATTTT. Its protein is CASSPSGGGNQPQHF.

The chain is built from TRBV7-9 and TRBJ2-1, with 7 bases lining up with TRBD1. The CDR3 loop spans 15 amino acids. With 5 bases clipped from V and 4 bases from J, the junction kept 8 bases outside the gene matches. The germline V gene has CDR1 SEHNR and CDR2 FQNEAQ (reference sequence). As DNA, the CDR3 is TGTGCCAGCAGCACCCGACAGGGTCTTTACAATGAGCAGTTCTTC. Translated, it gives CASSTRQGLYNEQFF.

This rearrangement joins TRBV2 to TRBJ2-1; 11 nucleotides agree with TRBD1. J was trimmed by 9 bases and V by 5 bases; bases with no gene match: 6. Germline V gene lookup returns CDR1 SNHLY and CDR2 FYNNEI. The CDR3 sequence is 14 residues long. The CDR3 sequence: CASSQRTGGSEQFF. As DNA, the CDR3 is TGTGCCAGCAGTCAAAGGACAGGGGGCTCTGAGCAGTTCTTC.

The CDR3 DNA is TGTGCCAGCAGCCAAGAAATTCTCTCGTACGAGCAGTACTTC. Amino acids: CASSQEILSYEQYF. The chain has TRBV14 and TRBJ2-7; D is undetermined. Trimming left V 0 bases short and J 4 bases short, with 10 bases between. CDR1 and CDR2 from the germline V gene are SGHDN and FVKESK. The CDR3 sequence is 14 residues long.

The V gene is TRBV10-1, the J gene TRBJ2-7; 7 nucleotides match TRBD2. The V and J ends lost 0 bases and 3 bases, in that order; junction bases with no gene match: 8. There are 16 residues in the CDR3. Per the germline V gene, CDR1 is WNHNN and CDR2 is SYGVQD (reference sequence). CDR3 sequence reads: CASSESMTGGYYEQYF. As DNA, the CDR3 is TGCGCCAGCAGTGAGTCGATGACGGGGGGTTACTACGAGCAGTACTTC.

Of note for this clone: Other DNA sequences in this specimen translate into the identical CDR3. This rearrangement joins TRBV19 to TRBJ2-2; D unclear. The V gene lost 3 bases and the J gene lost 4 bases, with 3 bases spanning the gap. The CDR3 consists of 12 residues. The V gene's germline CDR1 is LNHDA and CDR2 SQIVND (reference sequence). DNA for the CDR3: TGTGCCAGTAGTATGCGCACCGGGGAGCTGTTTTTT. It encodes CASSMRTGELFF.

This chain links TRBV3-1 (or the pseudogene TRBV3-2) with TRBJ2-7, with 8 bases that match TRBD2. This CDR3 is built from 15 residues. V lost 3 bases and J lost 4; bases outside the gene matches: 8. Germline CDR1 and CDR2: LGHDT and YNNKEL (reference sequence). The CDR3 DNA reads as TGTGCCAGCAGCCAGGGGGGAGCGGGGGTTTACGAGCAGTACTTC. Its translation: CASSQGGAGVYEQYF.

The chain joins TRBV7-2 to TRBJ1-4, with D perhaps matching TRBD1 (5 bases). Trimming removed 1 base at V and 4 bases at J, with 10 bases between. Germline V lookup: CDR1 SGHTA, CDR2 FQGNSA. This CDR3 comprises 15 residues. CDR3 DNA: TGTGCCAGCAGCTTAGTAGGGGCAGTTAATGAAAAACTGTTTTTT. Translated: CASSLVGAVNEKLFF.

The chain recombines TRBV25-1 with TRBJ2-5, with D hard to call. Germline V gene lookup returns CDR1 MGHDK and CDR2 SYGVNS. The V and J ends lost 1 base and 1 base respectively, with 7 bases between them. The CDR3 consists of 14 residues. Here the CDR3 DNA reads TGTGCCAGCAGTGAATTAAACAGCCAAGAGACCCAGTACTTC. Translated: CASSELNSQETQYF. The whole variable domain, filled in from reference TRBV25-1 and TRBJ2-5, reads EADIYQTPRYLVIGTGKKITLECSQTMGHDKMYWYQQDPGMELHLIHYSYGVNSTEKGDLSSESTVSRIRTEHFPLTLESARPSHTSQYLCASSELNSQETQYFGPGTRLLVL.

This clone was counted a few times. The DNA for the CDR3 is TGCGCCAGCAGCTTGGTGGGCAGGGGTGCTGGGGCCAACGTCCTGACTTTC. This gives the protein CASSLVGRGAGANVLTF. The rearrangement links TRBV5-1 to TRBJ2-6; possibly TRBD1 for D (6 bases). V gave up 0 bases and J gave up 2 bases, with 12 bases separating them. The V gene's germline CDR1 is SGHRS and CDR2 YFSETQ. This CDR3 spans 17 amino acids.

The chain recombines TRBV30 with TRBJ1-4; TRBD1 matches 8 bases. V lost 1 base and J lost 6; bases outside the gene matches: 7. There are 15 residues in the CDR3. Germline V gene sequence: CDR1 GTSNPN, CDR2 SVGIG (reference sequence). Here the CDR3 DNA reads TGTGCCTGGAGTGGGACAGGGCTAATGGATGAAAAACTGTTTTTT. Its protein is CAWSGTGLMDEKLFF. Drawing the rest from reference TRBV30 and TRBJ1-4, the complete variable domain is SQTIHQWPATLVQPVGSPLSLECTVEGTSNPNLYWYRQAAGRGLQLLFYSVGIGQISSEVPQNLSASRPQDRQFILSSKKLLLSDSGFYLCAWSGTGLMDEKLFFGSGTQLSVL.

The chain uses TRBV2 and TRBJ1-5; 9 positions agree with TRBD1. The CDR3 loop spans 15 amino acids. The ends lost 1 base at V and 5 bases at J; junction bases unmatched: 3. Germline loops: CDR1 SNHLY, CDR2 FYNNEI. CDR3 coding DNA: TGTGCCAGCAGTGAAGGACAGGGGGGGGATCAGCCCCAGCATTTT. Protein product: CASSEGQGGDQPQHF.

The gene calls are TRBV10-1 and TRBJ2-1; D is perhaps TRBD2 (6 bases). The V end was cut by 3 bases, the J end by 8 bases, with 11 bases between. Germline V gene sequence: CDR1 WNHNN, CDR2 SYGVQD (reference sequence). This CDR3 is built from 13 residues. The CDR3 protein is CASSDGGVDEQFF. The CDR3 nucleotides read TGCGCCAGCAGTGATGGAGGGGTCGATGAGCAGTTCTTC.

The chain employs TRBV19 and TRBJ1-2; 7 bases agree with TRBD1. The V segment lost 10 bases and the J segment 7 bases; nucleotides outside the gene matches: 15. Germline assignment: CDR1 LNHDA and CDR2 SQIVND (reference sequence). CDR3 length: 14 residues. CDR3 coding DNA: TGTGCCACCGTTTCGACTGACAGGGTCGGTGGCTACACCTTC. Translating gives CATVSTDRVGGYTF.

The chain links TRBV2 to TRBJ1-5; D is unclear. The germline V and J ends were trimmed by 5 bases and 4 bases, with 12 bases remaining between them. This CDR3 has 14 residues. CDR1 SNHLY and CDR2 FYNNEI come from the germline V gene. CDR3 residues: CASSLDNTNQPQHF. CDR3 DNA sequence: TGTGCCAGCAGTCTTGACAATACTAATCAGCCCCAGCATTTT.

The V call is TRBV5-1, the J call TRBJ2-7; 9 bases fit TRBD2. This CDR3 region has 14 residues. CDR1 and CDR2 from the germline V gene are SGHRS and YFSETQ. V shed 2 bases and J 5 bases; nucleotides not matched to a gene: 5. Written as DNA, the CDR3 is TGCGCCAGCAGCTTCACTAGCGGGTTAGACGAGCAGTACTTC. Translation gives CASSFTSGLDEQYF. The whole variable domain, remainder taken from reference TRBV5-1 and TRBJ2-7, is KAGVTQTPRYLIKTRGQQVTLSCSPISGHRSVSWYQQTPGQGLQFLFEYFSETQRNKGNFPGRFSGRQFSNSRSEMNVSTLELGDSALYLCASSFTSGLDEQYFGPGTRLTVT.